The T cell receptor beta chain described here comes from a study of blood T cell repertoires in COVID-19. Study information: There were acute and convalescent COVID-19 samples, and they came from the United States, Italy and Spain. PBMCs, B-cell-depleted T cells, or T cells were the source of the cDNA or gDNA that made up the material.

From germline, CDR1 is SGHTA and CDR2 FQGNSA. V trimming: 4 bases; J trimming: 0 bases; junction bases outside the gene matches: 6. This CDR3 has 18 amino acids. Authors' analysis steps: Estimated nucleated cell counts came from reference gene primer amplification. The method was immunoSEQ multiplex PCR; TCRdb's version includes in-frame clones alone and lacks a portion of them. V and J calls and clone size are those listed in that table; D and trimming were worked out from the DNA. This sample has roughly 200,000 clones, with around nine tenths found just once. J is TRBJ2-1 and V is TRBV7-2; TRBD2 matches at 13 bases. This TCR came from a man younger than 35 with active or convalescent COVID-19. Input material: peripheral blood. The DNA of the CDR3 is TGTGCCAGCAGCTCGGGACTAGCGGGAAGTGTCTCCTACAATGAGCAGTTCTTC. Translating gives CASSSGLAGSVSYNEQFF.